These T cell receptor beta chains were read from a single sample in a study of blood T cell repertoires in COVID-19. Produced via immunoSEQ multiplex PCR; TCRdb's table is partial and in-frame only. The sample contains hundreds of thousands of clones, approximately 83% of which appear only once. The sequencing sample was made of peripheral blood. The receptors stem from a woman in her twenties or thirties with COVID-19, enrolled during active disease. The CDR3 runs from the conserved cysteine through the conserved F or W.

v_gene: TRBV7-9
CDR3aa: CASSPQTSGSSGEQFF

v_gene: TRBV6-5
CDR3aa: CASSGGRTEKLFF

v_gene: TRBV12-5
CDR3aa: CASGLDRGGNQPQHF

v_gene: TRBV19
CDR3aa: CASSRLRDSYEQYF

v_gene: TRBV7-2
CDR3aa: CASSPWTASSGNTIYF

v_gene: TRBV11-1
CDR3aa: CASSLETGVSYEQYF

v_gene: TRBV19
CDR3aa: CASSGLAGVGDTQYF

v_gene: TRBV7-3
CDR3aa: CASSFSGTGGGKTQYF

v_gene: TRBV20-1
CDR3aa: CSARTGNGYTF

v_gene: TRBV27
CDR3aa: CASSFGAGTQYF

v_gene: TRBV18
CDR3aa: CASSLGSGRSPGTQYF

v_gene: TRBV3-1/TRBV3-2
CDR3aa: CASSQDPLTGSRGELFF

v_gene: TRBV7-9
CDR3aa: CASSADTNTEAFF

v_gene: TRBV2
CDR3aa: CASSEVWGVAEAFF

v_gene: TRBV4-2
CDR3aa: CASSAVAGDFYEQYF

v_gene: TRBV13
CDR3aa: CASSSLRTGIYEQYF

v_gene: TRBV7-3
CDR3aa: CASSPEGSTDTQYF

v_gene: TRBV9
CDR3aa: CASSQGAGNTIYF

v_gene: TRBV7-9
CDR3aa: CASSLVGAETQYF

v_gene: TRBV6-2/TRBV6-3
CDR3aa: CASSYTDWSSGNTIYF